The 5 T cell receptor beta chains presented below share a single source sample, sequenced in a study of T cells in Graves' hyperthyroidism and ophthalmopathy. Amplified TCR beta CDR3 regions came from RNA transcripts. The study used the HTBI primer set for a first-round RT-PCR of the TCR CDR3. TCRdb re-derived calls from the multiplex PCR reads in MiXCR, one entry per CDR3 protein. Of hundreds of thousands of distinct CDR3 sequences detected, around 15% appear once; the ten largest clones hold 3.5% to 4%. Sequenced material: blood. The receptors stem from a woman aged 25-40 years with Graves' hyperthyroidism.

Many counts were recorded for this clonotype. The genes are TRBV28 and TRBJ2-7, with D possibly TRBD1 on 6 matching bases. Trimming took off 5 bases at V and 5 bases at J, with 10 bases between the two ends. This CDR3 spans 12 amino acids. Germline CDR1 is MDHEN and CDR2 is SYDVKM. This chain's CDR3 is CASSPWDNEQYF. CDR3 DNA: TGTGCCAGCAGTCCCTGGGACAACGAGCAGTACTTC.

This clonotype occurred many times. This chain uses TRBV2 with TRBJ2-5; the D gene is possibly TRBD2 (5 bases). The CDR3 is 15 amino acids. Trimming cost V 5 bases and J 5 bases, with 18 bases left between them. CDR1 SNHLY and CDR2 FYNNEI come from the germline V gene. The CDR3 nucleotides are TGTGCCAGCAGTATCGTGAGGGCCACTAAGGAGACCCAGTACTTC. Protein sequence: CASSIVRATKETQYF.

This sequence joins TRBV6-2 or TRBV6-3 and TRBJ2-3, with D hard to call. This CDR3 comprises 15 residues. CDR1 is MNHEY, CDR2 SVGEGT, per germline. V was clipped by 0 bases and J by 0 bases, with 7 bases between them. The chain's CDR3 is CASSYSEDSTDTQYF. The CDR3 coding sequence is TGTGCCAGCAGTTACTCTGAAGACAGCACAGATACGCAGTATTTT.

This clonotype showed up many times. The chain employs TRBV5-1 and TRBJ2-7; D is undetermined. The CDR3 runs 15 residues. V was clipped by 0 bases and J by 2 bases, with 12 bases between them. Germline V gene sequence: CDR1 SGHRS, CDR2 YFSETQ. The CDR3 loop reads CASSLAPDPTYEQYF. CDR3 coding DNA: TGCGCCAGCAGCTTGGCCCCGGACCCCACCTACGAGCAGTACTTC.

The sample holds many counts of this clonotype. This chain uses TRBV5-5 with TRBJ1-5; TRBD1 matches 8 bases. The CDR3 runs to 14 residues. The germline V gene encodes CDR1 SGHKS and CDR2 YYEKEE (reference sequence). J was trimmed by 4 bases and V by 4 bases; bases with no gene match: 4. CDR3 sequence: CASSIGTGNQPQHF. In DNA form, the CDR3 reads TGTGCCAGCAGCATCGGGACAGGAAATCAGCCCCAGCATTTT.